This T cell receptor (beta chain) was retrieved from a study of tissue T cells after allogeneic stem cell transplantation. As concerns this clone: No antigen is known for it. Genes and germline come from the mouse. Read sequence stops 1 residue before the CDR3 end, and the germline J gene provides the missing end.

The length of the CDR3 is 14 residues. After removal of 2 bases from V and 5 bases from J, the junction contained 2 bases not matched to a gene. The germline CDR1 and CDR2 sequences are KGHPV and FQNQEV (reference sequence). This sample's time point: mouse harvest day 7 after allogeneic transplant. The graft held 10^6 splenic CD5+ T cells and 10^7 T-cell-depleted bone marrow cells. B6 (H2b) cells into BALB/c (H2d) mice; tissues taken at day 7 or 14. TCRdb's copy holds only in-frame clones and misses some; the assay was immunoSEQ multiplex PCR. The profile shows about 10,000 clones, more than 30% of them singletons. Whole-study findings and limits: Blood and spleen captured only part of the tissue TCR repertoire.

The gene calls are TRBV26 and TRBJ2-1; 8 positions agree with TRBD1. The source of this sequence is a female BALB/c mouse given C57BL/6 T cells with graft-versus-host disease after an allogeneic hematopoietic cell transplant. Source material: skin. The CDR3 sequence: CASSLVGQDAEQFF. The part of the CDR3 DNA that was read is TGTGCCAGCAGTCTGGTGGGACAGGATGCTGAGCAGTTC. The entire variable domain, with the rest obtained from reference TRBV26 and TRBJ2-1, is as follows: NSKVIQTPRYLVKGQGQKAKMRCIPEKGHPVVFWYQQNKNNEFKFLINFQNQEVLQQIDMTEKRFSAECPSNSPCSLEIQSSEAGDSALYLCASSLVGQDAEQFFGPGTRLTVL.